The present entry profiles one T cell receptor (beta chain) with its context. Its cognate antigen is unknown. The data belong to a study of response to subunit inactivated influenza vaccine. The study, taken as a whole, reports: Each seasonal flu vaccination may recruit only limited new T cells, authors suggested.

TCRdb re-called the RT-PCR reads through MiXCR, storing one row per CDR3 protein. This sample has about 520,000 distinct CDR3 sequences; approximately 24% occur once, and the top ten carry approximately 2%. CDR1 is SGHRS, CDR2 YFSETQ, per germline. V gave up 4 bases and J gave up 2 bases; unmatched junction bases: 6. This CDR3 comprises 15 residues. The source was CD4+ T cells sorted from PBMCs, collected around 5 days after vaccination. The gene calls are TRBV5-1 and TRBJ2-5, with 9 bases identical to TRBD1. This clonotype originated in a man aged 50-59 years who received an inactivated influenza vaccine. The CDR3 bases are TGCGCCAGCAGCGTGACAGGGGGAGGGCAAGAGACCCAGTACTTC. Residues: CASSVTGGGQETQYF.